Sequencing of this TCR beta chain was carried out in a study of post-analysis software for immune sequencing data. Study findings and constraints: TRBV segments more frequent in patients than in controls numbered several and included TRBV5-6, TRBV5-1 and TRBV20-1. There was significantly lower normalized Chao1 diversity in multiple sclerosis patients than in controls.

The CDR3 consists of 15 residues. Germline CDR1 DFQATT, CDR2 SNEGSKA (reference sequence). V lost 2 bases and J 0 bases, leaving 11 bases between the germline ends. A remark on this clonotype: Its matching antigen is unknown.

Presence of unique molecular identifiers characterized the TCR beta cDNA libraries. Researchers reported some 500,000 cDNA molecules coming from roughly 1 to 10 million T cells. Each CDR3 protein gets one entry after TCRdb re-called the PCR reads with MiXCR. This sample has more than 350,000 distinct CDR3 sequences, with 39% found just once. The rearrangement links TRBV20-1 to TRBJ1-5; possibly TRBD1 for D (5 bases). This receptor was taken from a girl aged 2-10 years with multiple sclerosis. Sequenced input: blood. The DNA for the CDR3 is TGCAGTGCTAGACAACAGGAGAATAGCAATCAGCCCCAGCATTTT. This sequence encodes CSARQQENSNQPQHF.